This T cell receptor beta chain is from a study of radiotherapy plus CTLA-4 blockade in lung cancer. The germline CDR1 and CDR2 sequences are SGDLS and YYNGEE. The length of the CDR3 is 15 residues. The sample holds one count of this clone. A junction end diverges from the germline sequence, so it may reflect a read error. This table comes from immunoSEQ multiplex PCR, and its TCRdb copy is limited to in-frame clones, with some not included. Of around 130,000 clones listed, 70% to 90% are singletons. Material: peripheral blood, obtained from a patient treated with radiotherapy plus ipilimumab. The J gene is TRBJ2-5, the V gene TRBV9; maybe TRBD1 (6 bases). The receptor was isolated from a human donor with non-small cell lung cancer that progressed on radiotherapy plus ipilimumab. The CDR3 DNA sequence: TGTGCCAGCAGCGTAGCTATAGGGGGTCAAGGGACCCAGTACTTC. It codes for CASSVAIGGQGTQYF.